These 6 T cell receptor beta chains were all obtained from the same sample, sequenced in a study of CD8+ T cells in alopecia areata. Indicated treatment: oral pan-JAK inhibitor, 5-10 mg twice daily. Extraction of RNA preceded its reverse transcription into cDNA, which served as the sequencing template. Assay used: immunoSEQ multiplex PCR; TCRdb lists only in-frame clones, some missing. The sample includes more than 200,000 clones, 40% to 55% of them seen just once. This specimen was CD4+ T cells sorted from blood, taken at roughly week 38, from a patient treated with tofacitinib. The receptors were gathered from a human donor with alopecia areata.

This clone has a handful of counts. V is TRBV4-3 and J is TRBJ2-1; D might be TRBD1 (6 bases). V was pared by 0 bases and J by 5 bases, with 14 bases between. Germline V lookup: CDR1 LGHNA, CDR2 YSLEER. The CDR3 runs 16 residues. In DNA, the CDR3 is TGCGCCAGCAGCCAAGACGGGCAGGGGTACAACAATGAGCAGTTCTTC. Translated: CASSQDGQGYNNEQFF.

This clone was detected only a few times. The chain carries TRBV29-1 and TRBJ2-2; D not certain. Germline V gives CDR1 SQVTM, CDR2 ANQGSEA. V shed 6 bases and J shed 2 bases, with 13 bases lying between them. CDR3 length: 14 residues. CDR3 sequence: CSVMSPGNTGELFF. The DNA for the CDR3 is TGCAGCGTGATGAGCCCAGGCAACACCGGGGAGCTGTTTTTT.

The chain employs TRBV7-9 and TRBJ2-5; a possible D gene is TRBD1 (6 bases). The length of the CDR3 is 17 residues. Germline lookup yields CDR1 SEHNR and CDR2 FQNEAQ (reference sequence). V dropped 5 bases and J dropped 5 bases, with 24 bases sitting between them. The DNA for the CDR3 is TGTGCCAGCAGCGCCACCACCCACAGGGTCCAGACGGAGACCCAGTACTTC. It translates to CASSATTHRVQTETQYF.

The CDR3 DNA sequence: TGTGCCAGCAGTTACGGGGGCCCTGAAGCTTTCTTT. It is translated as CASSYGGPEAFF. The J gene is TRBJ1-1, the V gene TRBV6-6, with D possibly being TRBD1 (6 bases). Germline CDR1 MNHNY, CDR2 SVGAGI (reference sequence). The ends were cut back, 2 bases at V and 6 bases at J, with 7 bases in the middle. The CDR3 extends over 12 amino acids.

The chain uses TRBV10-3 and TRBJ2-7; TRBD1 aligns across 8 bases. Per germline, CDR1 ENHRY and CDR2 SYGVKD. This CDR3 comprises 14 residues. V shed 3 bases, J shed 0 bases, and the junction held 1 base outside the gene matches. Here the CDR3 reads CAISDDRGSYEQYF. The CDR3 bases are TGTGCCATCAGTGATGACAGGGGCTCCTACGAGCAGTACTTC.

The chain is built from TRBV5-1 and TRBJ2-2; 7 positions agree with TRBD1. The trim removed 5 bases at V and 0 bases at J, leaving 4 bases unmatched. The CDR3 totals 15 residues. CDR1 is SGHRS and CDR2 is YFSETQ in the germline V gene. The CDR3 sequence: CASSRTGSNTGELFF. CDR3 DNA: TGCGCCAGCAGTCGGACAGGTTCGAACACCGGGGAGCTGTTTTTT.